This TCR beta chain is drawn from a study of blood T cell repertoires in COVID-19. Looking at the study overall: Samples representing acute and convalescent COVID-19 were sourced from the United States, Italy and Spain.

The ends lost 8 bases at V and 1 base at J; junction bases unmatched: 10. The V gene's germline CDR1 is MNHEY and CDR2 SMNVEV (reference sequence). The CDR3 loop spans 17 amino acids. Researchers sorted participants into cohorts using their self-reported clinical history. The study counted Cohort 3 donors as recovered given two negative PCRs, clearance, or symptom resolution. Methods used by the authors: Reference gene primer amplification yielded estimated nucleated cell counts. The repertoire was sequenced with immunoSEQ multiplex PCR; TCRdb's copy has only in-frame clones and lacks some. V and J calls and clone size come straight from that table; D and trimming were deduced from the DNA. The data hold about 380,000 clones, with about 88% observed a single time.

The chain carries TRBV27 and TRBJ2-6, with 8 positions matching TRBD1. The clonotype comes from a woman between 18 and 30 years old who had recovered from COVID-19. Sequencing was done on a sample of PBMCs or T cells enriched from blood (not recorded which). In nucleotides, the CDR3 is TGTGCCAGCTGGGACGGACAGGGCCTGTCTGGGGCCAACGTCCTGACTTTC. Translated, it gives CASWDGQGLSGANVLTF.